The present entry profiles one T cell receptor beta chain with its context. These data come from a study of T cell changes during pregnancy in multiple sclerosis. V trimming: 3 bases; J trimming: 5 bases; junction bases outside the gene matches: 9. This CDR3 has 15 amino acids. Germline V CDR1 and CDR2: SGHRS, YFSETQ. Assay used: immunoSEQ multiplex PCR; TCRdb lists only in-frame clones, some missing. Found here are 45,000 or so clones, under 95% of them singletons; the top ten hold about 3%. The source is a female donor with multiple sclerosis, enrolled in a pregnancy study. The chain is built from TRBV5-1 and TRBJ2-7, with 9 bases lining up with TRBD1. Sequencing used CD8+ T cells from peripheral blood mononuclear cells, obtained in the second trimester of pregnancy. The CDR3: CASSSPGQGIHEQYF. The CDR3 nucleotides read TGCGCCAGCAGCTCACCGGGACAGGGTATTCACGAGCAGTACTTC.